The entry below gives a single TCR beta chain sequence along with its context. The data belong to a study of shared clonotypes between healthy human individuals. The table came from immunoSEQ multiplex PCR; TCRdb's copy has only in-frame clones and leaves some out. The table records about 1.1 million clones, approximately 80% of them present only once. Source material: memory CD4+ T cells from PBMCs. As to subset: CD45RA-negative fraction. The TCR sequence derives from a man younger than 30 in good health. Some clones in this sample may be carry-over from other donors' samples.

The DNA of the CDR3 is TGTGCCAGCAGCCCAACGCGAGAGAACTATGGCTACACCTTC. It translates to CASSPTRENYGYTF. The V gene is TRBV5-5, the J gene TRBJ1-2; D not resolved. From germline, CDR1 is SGHKS and CDR2 YYEKEE (reference sequence). The length of the CDR3 is 14 residues. Trimming took off 4 bases at V and 2 bases at J, with 12 bases between the two ends. Variable domain in full (rest from reference TRBV5-5 and TRBJ1-2): DAGVTQSPTHLIKTRGQQVTLRCSPISGHKSVSWYQQVLGQGPQFIFQYYEKEERGRGNFPDRFSARQFPNYSSELNVNALLLGDSALYLCASSPTRENYGYTFGSGTRLTVV.